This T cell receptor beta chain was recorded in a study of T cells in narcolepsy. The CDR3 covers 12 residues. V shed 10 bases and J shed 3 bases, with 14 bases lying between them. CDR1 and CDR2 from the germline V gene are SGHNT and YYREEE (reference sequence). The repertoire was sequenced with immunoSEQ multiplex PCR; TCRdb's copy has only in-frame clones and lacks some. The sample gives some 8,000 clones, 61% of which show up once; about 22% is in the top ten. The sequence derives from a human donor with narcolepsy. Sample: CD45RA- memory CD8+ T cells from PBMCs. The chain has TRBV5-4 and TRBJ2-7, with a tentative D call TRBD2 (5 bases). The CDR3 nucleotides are TGTGCCTCCGGAGGATACGGCTACGAGCAGTACTTC. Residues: CASGGYGYEQYF. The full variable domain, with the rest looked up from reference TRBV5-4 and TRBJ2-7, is ETGVTQSPTHLIKTRGQQVTLRCSSQSGHNTVSWYQQALGQGPQFIFQYYREEENGRGNFPPRFSGLQFPNYSSELNVNALELDDSALYLCASGGYGYEQYFGPGTRLTVT.